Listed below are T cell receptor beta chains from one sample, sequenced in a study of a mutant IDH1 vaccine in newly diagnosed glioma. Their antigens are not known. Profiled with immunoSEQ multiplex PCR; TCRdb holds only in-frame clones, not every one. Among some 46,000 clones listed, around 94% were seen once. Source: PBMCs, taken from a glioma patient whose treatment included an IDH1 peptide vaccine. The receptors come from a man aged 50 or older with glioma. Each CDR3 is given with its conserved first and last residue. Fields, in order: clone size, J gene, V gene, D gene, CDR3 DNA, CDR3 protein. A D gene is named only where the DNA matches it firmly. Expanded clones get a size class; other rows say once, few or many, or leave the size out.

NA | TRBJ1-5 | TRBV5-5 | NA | TGTGCCAGCAGCTTGGTATACGGGCAGGGATATCAGCCCCAGCATTTT | CASSLVYGQGYQPQHF
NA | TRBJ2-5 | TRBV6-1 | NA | TGTGCCAGCATGGACTACCAAGAGACCCAGTACTTC | CASMDYQETQYF
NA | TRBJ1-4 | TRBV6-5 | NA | TGTGCCAGCGCTAGGACAATCCCGGGTGGGGAAAAACTGTTTTTT | CASARTIPGGEKLFF
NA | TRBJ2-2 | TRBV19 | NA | TGTGCCAGTAGTATATCCTCACGGAGACTCACCGGGGAGCTGTTTTTT | CASSISSRRLTGELFF
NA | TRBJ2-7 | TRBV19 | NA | TGTGCCAGTAGCACTAACAGGGCCAGACGAAATTACGAGCAGTACTTC | CASSTNRARRNYEQYF
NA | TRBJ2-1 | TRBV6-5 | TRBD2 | TGTGCCAGCAGTTATGGACTAGCGGGCTACAATGAGCAGTTCTTC | CASSYGLAGYNEQFF
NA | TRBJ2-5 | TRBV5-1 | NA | TGCGCCAGCAGCTTCGGCAGAGGGCGCCAAGAGACCCAGTACTTC | CASSFGRGRQETQYF
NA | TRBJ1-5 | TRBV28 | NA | TGTGCCAGCAGGCCGGACAGCAACAATCAGCCCCAGCATTTT | CASRPDSNNQPQHF
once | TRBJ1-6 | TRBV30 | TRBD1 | TGTGCCTGGAAGACAGGGGCTCTTAGGAATTCACCCCTCCACTTT | CAWKTGALRNSPLHF
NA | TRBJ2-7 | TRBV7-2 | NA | TGTGCCAGCAGCTTAGGTGGGGGAAACTACGAGCAGTACTTC | CASSLGGGNYEQYF
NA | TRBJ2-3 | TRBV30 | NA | TGTGCCTGGATAGGGGAGACCGTCCCAGATACGCAGTATTTT | CAWIGETVPDTQYF
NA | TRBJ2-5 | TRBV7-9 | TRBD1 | TGTGCCAGCAGCTCTAGGACAGGGGGGGAGACCCAGTACTTC | CASSSRTGGETQYF
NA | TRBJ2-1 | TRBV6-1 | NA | TGTGCCAGCAGTGATTACAGGGTAAATTTGAATGAGCAGTTCTTC | CASSDYRVNLNEQFF
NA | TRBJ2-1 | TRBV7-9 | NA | TGTGCCAGCAGCTCATCCCCGGGACACGGGAGCTCCTACAATGAGCAGTTCTTC | CASSSSPGHGSSYNEQFF
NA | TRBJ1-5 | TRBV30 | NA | TGTGCCTGGAGTGTACCCCTCGGACAGAATGGATATAGCAATCAGCCCCAGCATTTT | CAWSVPLGQNGYSNQPQHF
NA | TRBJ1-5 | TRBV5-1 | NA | TGCGCCAGCAGCTTGTGGGCAGGGGAGGATCAGCCCCAGCATTTT | CASSLWAGEDQPQHF
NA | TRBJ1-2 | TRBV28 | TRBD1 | TGTGCCAGTATTTTAACAGGGGCTGGTGGCTACACCTTC | CASILTGAGGYTF
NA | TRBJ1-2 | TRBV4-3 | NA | TGCGCCAGCAGCCAAGATAGGAAGGAAGTCTATGGCTACACCTTC | CASSQDRKEVYGYTF
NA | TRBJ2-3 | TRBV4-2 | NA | TGTGCCAGCAGCCAAGATTGGAAGGGGGGGGATACGCAGTATTTT | CASSQDWKGGDTQYF
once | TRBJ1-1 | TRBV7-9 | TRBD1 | TGTGCCAGCAGCGGATCTCGGGACAGTACGTACAGGACTGAAGCTTTCTTT | CASSGSRDSTYRTEAFF
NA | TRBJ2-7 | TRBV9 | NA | TGTGCCAGCAGCGTAGACGACGGGACCCGAAGCTTCGAGCAGTACTTC | CASSVDDGTRSFEQYF
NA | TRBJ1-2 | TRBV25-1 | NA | TGTGCCAGCAGTGCTCTTAGTGGCGGCTACACCTTC | CASSALSGGYTF
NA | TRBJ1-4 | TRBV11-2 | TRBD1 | TGTGCCAGCAGCTTATCAACAGGGGGAGGGGAAAAACTGTTTTTT | CASSLSTGGGEKLFF
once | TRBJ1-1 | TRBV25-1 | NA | TGTGCCAGCAGTGACAGGCATTTGAACACTGAAGCTTTCTTT | CASSDRHLNTEAFF